The rows below give T cell receptor beta chains drawn from one sample of a study of T cells expressing NK-cell markers. TCRdb re-called the 5' RACE reads; every CDR3 protein appears as one record, without DNA. In total, the table holds 250,000 to 300,000 distinct CDR3 sequences. The sequencing input was blood T cells: a sorted CD56 or NKG2C T cell subset, CD4+ or CD8+ T cells, or bulk PBMC T cells (not recorded which). These receptors were taken from a woman aged 18-70 years in good health. Both conserved end residues are part of each CDR3.

j_call v_call cdr3_aa
TRBJ1-2 TRBV30 CAWRLEGAPGYGYTF
TRBJ1-5 TRBV20-1 CSARDDGLNQPQHF
TRBJ2-5 TRBV12-3/TRBV12-4 CASRKFLAGARETQYF
TRBJ2-5 TRBV7-2 CASSLVSGSGETQYF
TRBJ2-2 TRBV12-3/TRBV12-4 CASGQGVDTGELFF
TRBJ2-5 TRBV21-1 CASSVGGQGGETQYF
TRBJ1-2 TRBV11-2 CASSLDRDGDYGYTF
TRBJ2-5 TRBV7-2 CASSARLAGVSQETQYF
TRBJ2-7 TRBV6-2/TRBV6-3 CASSWKSGGISYEQYF
TRBJ2-3 TRBV11-2 CASSYTGGTGSDTQYF
TRBJ1-2 TRBV9 CASRGQFDGYTF
TRBJ1-5 TRBV5-8 CASSRDRRVEGNQPQHF
TRBJ2-7 TRBV19 CASSAASDSYEQYF
TRBJ1-5 TRBV6-1 CASSHDGAGSNQPQHF
TRBJ1-5 TRBV5-6 CASSFWDRYYSNQPQHF
TRBJ2-7 TRBV4-2 CASSPRKLSGKSGLDYEQYF
TRBJ2-2 TRBV12-3/TRBV12-4 CASRKASGRASGELFF
TRBJ2-3 TRBV28 CASSGQGYGTDTQYF
TRBJ1-4 TRBV4-3 CASSRTGEKLFF
TRBJ1-2 TRBV5-5 CASSLRGGTANYGYTF
TRBJ2-5 TRBV5-5 CASSSTGVQETQYF
TRBJ1-5 TRBV4-2 CASSRAGQFGNQPQHF
TRBJ1-5 TRBV7-8 CASSLAGGRTEPQHF
TRBJ2-3 TRBV4-2 CASSSTHRDTDTQYF
TRBJ2-4 TRBV7-3 CASSLGKEGKNIQYF
TRBJ1-1 TRBV20-1 CSARPGTETTEAFF
TRBJ2-1 TRBV29-1 CSVDDLGVNEQFF
TRBJ1-6 TRBV10-2 CATQQDYNSPLHF
TRBJ2-1 TRBV7-8 CASSPRFLALYNEQFF
TRBJ2-1 TRBV3-1 CASSSQGGARNEQFF
TRBJ2-1 TRBV5-1 CASSRTGQGVNEQFF
TRBJ1-1 TRBV12-3/TRBV12-4 CASRLRTTSEAFF
TRBJ2-1 TRBV5-1 CASSAGQGTYNEQFF
TRBJ1-1 TRBV4-2 CASSQETAAFAEAFF
TRBJ2-7 TRBV11-2 CASSSQPGTGGGPYEQYF
TRBJ2-2 TRBV6-2/TRBV6-3 CASSYSTVTTGWNTGELFF
TRBJ2-3 TRBV3-1 CASSQMKRADTQYF
TRBJ2-1 TRBV5-4 CASSAGLAVYNEQFF
TRBJ2-1 TRBV29-1 CSVPKTSGRASYNEQFF
TRBJ2-1 TRBV20-1 CSASRRFSSYNEQFF